This TCR beta chain was sequenced during a study of blood T cell repertoires in COVID-19. TCRdb's copy holds only in-frame clones and misses some; the assay was immunoSEQ multiplex PCR. The repertoire holds 500,000 to 600,000 clones, with roughly 91% as singletons. This receptor was identified in a woman aged 45-60 years with COVID-19, enrolled during active disease. Sequencing input: peripheral blood.

CDR3 DNA: TGTGCCAGCAGTCCGCGGGACAGATACAATGAGCAGTTCTTC. Protein product: CASSPRDRYNEQFF. This chain connects TRBV6-5 to TRBJ2-1; TRBD1 is a possible D gene (7 bases). Per the germline V gene, CDR1 is MNHEY and CDR2 is SVGAGI. V lost 5 bases, J lost 4 bases, and 12 bases lay in between. The CDR3 is made up of 14 amino acids.